This section outlines one T cell receptor beta chain sequence together with its context. Its antigen remains unknown. Germline CDR1 reads LNHDA; CDR2 reads SQIVND (reference sequence). The CDR3 consists of 17 residues. Trimming cost V 3 bases and J 3 bases; bases outside gene matches: 8. These data originate in a study of cytomegalovirus exposure and HLA in healthy donors. General study points: Researchers reported in a later analysis that a missense DCLRE1C variant was tied to TCR beta V- and J-gene trimming. Among TCR sequences, most were rare, though some public TCRs appeared in many donors.

Researchers ran the PCR with 60 Vbeta and 13 Jbeta primers. Profiling relied on immunoSEQ multiplex PCR, and the TCRdb table lists in-frame clones only, not all of them. This table holds 95,000 to 150,000 clones, about four fifths found once. This TCR derives from a woman in her thirties or forties in good health and CMV-seronegative. The rearrangement links TRBV19 to TRBJ2-2; 9 positions match TRBD2. Sequenced: PBMCs. The CDR3 region has the DNA TGTGCCAGTAGTATTCAAAGCGGGGGGACTTACACCGGGGAGCTGTTTTTT. This translates into CASSIQSGGTYTGELFF. Supplemented by reference TRBV19 and TRBJ2-2, the full variable domain reads DGGITQSPKYLFRKEGQNVTLSCEQNLNHDAMYWYRQDPGQGLRLIYYSQIVNDFQKGDIAEGYSVSREKKESFPLTVTSAQKNPTAFYLCASSIQSGGTYTGELFFGEGSRLTVL.